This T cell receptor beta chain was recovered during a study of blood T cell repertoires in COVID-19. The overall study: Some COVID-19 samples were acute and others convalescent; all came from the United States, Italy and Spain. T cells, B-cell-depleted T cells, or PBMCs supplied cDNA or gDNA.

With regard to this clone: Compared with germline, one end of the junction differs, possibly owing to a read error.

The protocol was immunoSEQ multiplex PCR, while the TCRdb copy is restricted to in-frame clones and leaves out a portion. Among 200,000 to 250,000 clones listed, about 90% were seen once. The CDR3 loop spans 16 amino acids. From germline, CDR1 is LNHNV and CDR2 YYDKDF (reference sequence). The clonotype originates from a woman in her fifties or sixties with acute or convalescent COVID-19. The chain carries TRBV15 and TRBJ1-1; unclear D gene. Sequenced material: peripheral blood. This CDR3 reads CATSRGIGGGNAEAFF. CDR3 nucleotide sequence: TGTGCCACCAGCAGAGGGATTGGAGGAGGGAACGCTGAAGCTTTCTTT.